The rows below give T cell receptor beta chains drawn from one sample of a study of T-cell memory formation after mild COVID-19. TCRdb itself ran the 5' RACE reads through MiXCR, one entry per CDR3 protein. The table includes 300,000 to 400,000 distinct CDR3 sequences, about 16% detected once. Sequenced material: PBMCs or a T cell subset sorted from them (not recorded which). The receptors here all came from a man aged 18-30 years who had mild COVID-19 (a few samples of this study predate the infection). Cell type and time point are not known. The CDR3 runs from the conserved cysteine through the conserved F or W. The D gene is left open where the match is weak. Clone size is stated in some rows and not others, as once, few, many or a class when expanded.

cdr3_aa cdr3_nt d_call v_call clone_size j_call
CASSSQPPGSKYNSPLHF TGCGCCAGCAGCTCCCAACCCCCGGGCAGTAAATATAATTCACCCCTCCACTTT NA TRBV5-1 few TRBJ1-6
CASSQDLGAFSSPLHF TGTGCCAGCAGCCAAGATTTGGGAGCATTTAGTTCACCCCTCCACTTT NA TRBV3-1 few TRBJ1-6
CASITTGYTGELFF TGTGCCAGCATCACAACGGGGTACACCGGGGAGCTGTTTTTT NA TRBV6-1 NA TRBJ2-2
CSARVARDQETQYF TGCAGTGCTAGAGTCGCGCGGGATCAAGAGACCCAGTACTTC NA TRBV20-1 NA TRBJ2-5
CASSFSTQHYGYTF TGTGCCAGCAGCTTTTCGACACAACACTATGGCTACACCTTC NA TRBV7-2 NA TRBJ1-2
CSARASYNEQFF TGCAGTGCTAGGGCCAGCTACAATGAGCAGTTCTTC NA TRBV20-1 few TRBJ2-1
CASRGTGGEQYF TGTGCCAGCAGAGGGACAGGGGGCGAGCAGTACTTC TRBD1 TRBV2 few TRBJ2-7
CASRPLAGPYNEQFF TGTGCCAGCAGGCCACTAGCGGGGCCCTACAATGAGCAGTTCTTC TRBD2 TRBV12-3/TRBV12-4 NA TRBJ2-1
CASSLTAYNSPLHF TGCGCCAGCAGCTTGACAGCTTATAATTCACCCCTCCACTTT NA TRBV5-1 few TRBJ1-6
CASRRSSAGETEAFF TGTGCCAGCAGGAGAAGCTCGGCCGGGGAAACTGAAGCTTTCTTT NA TRBV27 few TRBJ1-1
CASSPPAIGGVDTQYF TGTGCCAGCTCACCACCCGCCATCGGAGGGGTAGATACGCAGTATTTT NA TRBV18 NA TRBJ2-3
CASSQDTGGIQYF TGCGCCAGCAGCCAAGATACAGGAGGCATTCAGTACTTC NA TRBV4-3 NA TRBJ2-4
CASRRSYGSDEQFF TGTGCCAGCAGGAGATCTTATGGGTCGGATGAGCAGTTCTTC NA TRBV6-5 few TRBJ2-1
CASTSQGAYYGYTF TGTGCCAGCACCTCACAGGGGGCGTACTATGGCTACACCTTC TRBD1 TRBV7-9 NA TRBJ1-2
CASSPRSRDTEAFF TGTGCCAGCAGTCCTCGTTCGCGGGACACTGAAGCTTTCTTT NA TRBV12-3/TRBV12-4 few TRBJ1-1
CASSPTGAEDTQYF TGTGCCAGCTCACCCACAGGGGCGGAAGATACGCAGTATTTT TRBD1 TRBV18 NA TRBJ2-3
CASSVAGRGQRANYGYTF TGTGCCAGCAGCGTAGCGGGGAGGGGGCAACGAGCTAACTATGGCTACACCTTC TRBD1 TRBV9 NA TRBJ1-2
CAISGLAGGYGYTF TGTGCCATCAGTGGTTTGGCAGGGGGCTATGGCTACACCTTC TRBD1 TRBV10-3 few TRBJ1-2
CASSQEVAGGTEAFF TGCGCCAGCAGCCAAGAAGTGGCAGGTGGGACTGAAGCTTTCTTT NA TRBV4-1 many TRBJ1-1
CASTPSVGVGGYTF TGTGCCAGCACCCCGTCGGTAGGGGTCGGCGGCTACACCTTC NA TRBV7-2 NA TRBJ1-2
CASSLGNGRGEQFF TGTGCCAGCAGCTTAGGTAACGGAAGAGGTGAGCAGTTCTTC NA TRBV7-2 few TRBJ2-1
CASRSQGRPVLFF TGTGCCAGCAGGTCACAGGGGCGCCCGGTGCTGTTTTTT TRBD1 TRBV28 NA TRBJ2-2
CASSPRTSGVLNEQFF TGCGCCAGCAGCCCGCGGACTAGCGGGGTTCTAAATGAGCAGTTCTTC TRBD2 TRBV5-1 NA TRBJ2-1
CASSTGLAGVGEQYF TGTGCCAGCAGCACCGGACTAGCGGGGGTAGGCGAGCAGTACTTC TRBD2 TRBV7-2 NA TRBJ2-7
CASSLGGPSSYNEQFF TGTGCCAGCAGCTTGGGGGGTCCGAGCTCCTACAATGAGCAGTTCTTC NA TRBV5-5 few TRBJ2-1
CASRQGSGNTIYF TGTGCCAGCAGACAGGGCTCTGGAAACACCATATATTTT NA TRBV12-3/TRBV12-4 many TRBJ1-3
CASRSWTGNTEAFF TGTGCCAGCAGGTCGTGGACAGGGAACACTGAAGCTTTCTTT TRBD1 TRBV7-9 few TRBJ1-1
CASSDGLGGYTF TGTGCCAGCAGTGACGGACTGGGGGGCTACACCTTC NA TRBV7-6 many TRBJ1-2
CASSFSRGYGYTF TGTGCCAGCAGCTTCTCTAGGGGCTATGGCTACACCTTC NA TRBV7-8 NA TRBJ1-2
CASSSDLWRGSTDTQYF TGTGCCAGCAGCTCGGACCTCTGGCGGGGGAGCACAGATACGCAGTATTTT TRBD2 TRBV7-2 few TRBJ2-3
CASSPGVVGANVLTF TGTGCCAGCTCCCCGGGTGTCGTAGGGGCCAACGTCCTGACTTTC NA TRBV18 few TRBJ2-6
CASSPNGQGGGYTF TGTGCCAGCTCACCTAATGGACAGGGTGGAGGCTACACCTTC TRBD1 TRBV18 NA TRBJ1-2
CASSFSGGTQYF TGTGCCAGCAGCTTTTCGGGGGGGACCCAGTACTTC TRBD2 TRBV7-9 few TRBJ2-5
CASKPTGVGAFF TGTGCCAGCAAGCCCACCGGTGTTGGAGCTTTCTTT NA TRBV2 few TRBJ1-1
CASSEALGQGANTEAFF TGTGCCAGCAGTGAAGCGCTGGGACAGGGGGCCAACACTGAAGCTTTCTTT TRBD1 TRBV6-1 few TRBJ1-1
CASSVGGPGNTEAFF TGTGCCAGCAGCGTAGGGGGGCCGGGGAACACTGAAGCTTTCTTT NA TRBV9 NA TRBJ1-1
CASRTAPSGGINEQFF TGTGCCAGCAGAACAGCCCCCAGCGGGGGGATCAATGAGCAGTTCTTC TRBD2 TRBV7-2 few TRBJ2-1
CASSLKSDYGYTF TGCGCCAGCAGCTTGAAGTCGGACTATGGCTACACCTTC NA TRBV5-1 few TRBJ1-2
CASSPTGDRTGELFF TGTGCCAGCAGCCCGACAGGGGATAGGACCGGGGAGCTGTTTTTT TRBD1 TRBV9 NA TRBJ2-2
CASSPGGIDTEAFF TGCGCCAGCAGCCCGGGCGGTATAGATACTGAAGCTTTCTTT NA TRBV5-1 NA TRBJ1-1
CASRATSGGPPDTQYF TGTGCCAGCAGGGCAACTAGCGGGGGGCCCCCAGATACGCAGTATTTT TRBD2 TRBV2 few TRBJ2-3
CASPPGNTEAFF TGCGCCAGCCCCCCGGGGAACACTGAAGCTTTCTTT NA TRBV5-1 few TRBJ1-1
CASSQLLGDTQYF TGTGCCAGCAGCCAGCTGCTAGGGGATACGCAGTATTTT NA TRBV14 NA TRBJ2-3
CASSVARGTERRRETQYF TGTGCCAGCAGCGTAGCCCGGGGGACGGAACGAAGGAGGGAGACCCAGTACTTC NA TRBV9 few TRBJ2-5
CASNSARETQYF TGTGCCAGCAATTCTGCTCGGGAGACCCAGTACTTC NA TRBV28 few TRBJ2-5